This T cell receptor (beta chain) was identified during a study of CD8+CD57+ T cells in acquired aplastic anemia. This clonotype has a handful of counts. According to the study, genomic DNA was the template for TCR beta VDJ and CDR3 profiling. MiXCR was run by TCRdb on the reads, yielding one entry per CDR3 protein. The table has about 190,000 distinct CDR3 sequences, approximately 50% seen once; the top ten hold 15% to 20%. The CDR3 is made up of 13 amino acids. Trimming took 10 bases from V and 4 from J, leaving 15 bases between them. CDR1 and CDR2 (germline): KGHDR, SFDVKD. The V gene is TRBV24-1, the J gene TRBJ2-5, with D tentatively TRBD1 (6 bases). The origin of this receptor is a human donor in good health, serving as a control. Sequenced: sorted CD4+, CD8+, or CD8+CD57+ T cells (not recorded which) from PBMCs. The CDR3, as DNA: TGTGCCACGGGAGCAGGGGATTCAGAGACCCAGTACTTC. Protein sequence: CATGAGDSETQYF.